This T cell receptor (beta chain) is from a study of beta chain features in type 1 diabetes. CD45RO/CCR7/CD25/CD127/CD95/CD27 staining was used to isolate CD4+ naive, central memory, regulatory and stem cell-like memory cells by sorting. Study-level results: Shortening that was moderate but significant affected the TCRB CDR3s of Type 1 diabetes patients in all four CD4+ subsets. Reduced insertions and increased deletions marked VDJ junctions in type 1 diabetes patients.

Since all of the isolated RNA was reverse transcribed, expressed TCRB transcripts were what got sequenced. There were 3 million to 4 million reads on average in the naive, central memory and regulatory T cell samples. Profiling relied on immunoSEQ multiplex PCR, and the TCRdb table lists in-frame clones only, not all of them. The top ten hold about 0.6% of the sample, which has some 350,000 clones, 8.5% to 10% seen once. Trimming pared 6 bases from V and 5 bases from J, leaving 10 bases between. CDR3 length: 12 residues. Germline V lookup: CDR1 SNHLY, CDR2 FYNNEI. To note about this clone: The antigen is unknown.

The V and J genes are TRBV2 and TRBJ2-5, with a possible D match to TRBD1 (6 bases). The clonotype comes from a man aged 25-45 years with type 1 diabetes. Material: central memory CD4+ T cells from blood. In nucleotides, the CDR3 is TGTGCCAGCAGCACAGGGTCGGAGACCCAGTACTTC. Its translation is CASSTGSETQYF.